This entry features one T cell receptor beta chain sequence. Per the original data handling: Quantification of nucleated cells was approximated via reference gene primer amplification. Assay used: immunoSEQ multiplex PCR; TCRdb lists only in-frame clones, some missing. V and J calls and clone size are those listed in that table; D and trimming were worked out from the DNA. The table lists about 280,000 clones, 85% to 95% of them singletons, with 2.8% in the top ten. The CDR3 spans 16 residues. The germline V gene encodes CDR1 SGHRS and CDR2 YFSETQ. Trimming cost V 0 bases and J 7 bases, with 18 bases left between them. This entry comes from a study of blood T cell repertoires in COVID-19. The overall study: Italy, Spain and the United States were the sources of the convalescent and acute COVID-19 samples.

The J gene is TRBJ2-3, the V gene TRBV5-1, with a weak D call TRBD2 (5 bases). Material: PBMCs or T cells enriched from blood (not recorded which). This clonotype originated in a middle-aged man who had been exposed to COVID-19. DNA for the CDR3: TGCGCCAGCAGCTTGGCCGGGATACCTTATACCTATACGCAGTATTTT. Translated: CASSLAGIPYTYTQYF.